This T cell receptor beta chain was retrieved from a study of shared clonotypes between healthy human individuals. Study outcomes and limitations: Naive subsets generally had larger estimated richness than memory subsets.

Germline CDR1 and CDR2: SEHNR and FQNEAQ (reference sequence). V lost 1 base, J lost 3 bases, and 5 bases stayed unmatched. This CDR3 comprises 15 residues. As defined, naive CD8 cells were CD45RO-negative and positively selected for CCR7, with terminally differentiated effector memory CD45RA+ cells excluded. This clone was seen once. Antigen unknown. The method was immunoSEQ multiplex PCR; TCRdb's version includes in-frame clones alone and lacks a portion of them. This table holds roughly 2,000,000 clones, about 95% found once. Sequenced material: naive CD8+ T cells sorted from blood. The chain carries TRBV7-9 and TRBJ2-7; 8 bases are a match to TRBD1. This sequence originates from a man between 18 and 35 years old in good health. The CDR3 loop reads CASSLGGQEHYEQYF. The CDR3, as DNA: TGTGCCAGCAGCTTAGGGGGACAGGAACACTACGAGCAGTACTTC.